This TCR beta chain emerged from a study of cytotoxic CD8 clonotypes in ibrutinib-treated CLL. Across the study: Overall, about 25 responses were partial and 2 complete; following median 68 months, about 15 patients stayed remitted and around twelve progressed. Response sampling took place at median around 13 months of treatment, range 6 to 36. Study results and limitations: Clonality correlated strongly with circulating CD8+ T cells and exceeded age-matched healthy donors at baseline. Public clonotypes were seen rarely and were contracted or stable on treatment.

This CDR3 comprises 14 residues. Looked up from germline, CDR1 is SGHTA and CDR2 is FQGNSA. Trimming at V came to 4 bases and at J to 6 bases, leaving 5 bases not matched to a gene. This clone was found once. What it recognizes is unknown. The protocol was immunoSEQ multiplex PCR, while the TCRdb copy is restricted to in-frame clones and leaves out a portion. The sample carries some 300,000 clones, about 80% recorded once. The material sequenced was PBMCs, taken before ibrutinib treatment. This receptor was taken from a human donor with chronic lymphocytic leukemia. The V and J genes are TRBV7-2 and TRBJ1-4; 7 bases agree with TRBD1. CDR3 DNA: TGTGCCAGCAGCTCGACAGGGTCTCATGAAAAACTGTTTTTT. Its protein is CASSSTGSHEKLFF.